The 11 T cell receptor beta chains below come from one sample, sequenced in a study of OX40 agonist ivuxolimab in advanced cancers. TCRdb's copy holds only in-frame clones and misses some; the assay was immunoSEQ multiplex PCR. Of tens of thousands of clones in the sample, 70% to 80% were seen once. This sample comprised CD4+ or CD8+ T cells sorted from blood, obtained in a trial of the OX40 agonist ivuxolimab. Source of these receptors: an adult with an advanced solid tumor such as melanoma, head and neck, liver or kidney cancer.

A few counts support this clone. CDR3 nucleotide sequence: TGTGCCAGCAGTAATACAGGGGGCGCGGGCACAGATACGCAGTATTTT. Its translation is CASSNTGGAGTDTQYF. This rearrangement joins TRBV6-6 to TRBJ2-3; 9 bases match TRBD1. The V gene's germline CDR1 is MNHNY and CDR2 SVGAGI (reference sequence). V shed 5 bases and J 1 base; nucleotides not matched to a gene: 7. The CDR3 runs to 16 residues.

The chain carries TRBV7-3 and TRBJ2-3; the match to TRBD2 covers 8 bases. The CDR3 covers 15 residues. V trimming: 6 bases; J trimming: 0 bases; junction bases outside the gene matches: 5. CDR1 is SGHTA and CDR2 is FQGTGA in the germline V gene. The chain's CDR3 is CASSLLAGSTDTQYF. CDR3 in DNA: TGTGCCAGCAGTTTGTTAGCGGGGAGCACAGATACGCAGTATTTT.

This chain links TRBV15 with TRBJ1-4; D unclear. In germline, CDR1 is LNHNV, CDR2 YYDKDF (reference sequence). This CDR3 has 19 amino acids. V was cut by 0 bases and J by 1 base, with 18 bases left in between. The CDR3, as DNA: TGTGCCACCAGCAGAGATTCGGCAGTCAGACAAAAAACTAATGAAAAACTGTTTTTT. Translation: CATSRDSAVRQKTNEKLFF.

The rearrangement uses TRBV5-4 and TRBJ2-4, with 10 bases matching TRBD1. Per the germline V gene, CDR1 is SGHNT and CDR2 is YYREEE (reference sequence). Trimming at V came to 2 bases and at J to 2 bases, leaving 7 bases not matched to a gene. The CDR3 spans 17 residues. The DNA of the CDR3 is TGTGCCAGCAGCTTCGCTCGACAGGGGGCTTCCAAAAACATTCAGTACTTC. This codes for CASSFARQGASKNIQYF.

In nucleotides, the CDR3 is TGTGCCAGCAGTGAAGTAACAGGGAGTCAGCCCCAGCATTTT. Encoded protein: CASSEVTGSQPQHF. This chain joins TRBV6-1 and TRBJ1-5; D may be TRBD1 (6 bases). The CDR3 has 14 residues. V was cut by 1 base and J by 6 bases, with 10 bases left in between. CDR1 is MNHNS, CDR2 SASEGT, per germline.

V gene TRBV5-1 combines with J gene TRBJ2-3, with 11 positions matching TRBD2. The CDR3 sequence is 17 residues long. Trimming took 1 base from V and 4 from J; bases not matched to a gene: 8. Germline loops: CDR1 SGHRS, CDR2 YFSETQ. CDR3 protein: CASSLFLAGGSADTQYF. CDR3 coding DNA: TGCGCCAGCAGCTTGTTTTTAGCGGGGGGGAGTGCAGATACGCAGTATTTT.

Here the CDR3 reads CASRLGSSYNSPLHF. The CDR3 DNA reads as TGTGCCAGCAGATTGGGGAGCTCCTATAATTCACCCCTCCACTTT. The rearrangement joins TRBV2 to TRBJ1-6; D not certain. Trimming left V 6 bases short and J 0 bases short, with 9 bases between. Looked up from germline, CDR1 is SNHLY and CDR2 is FYNNEI. The CDR3 sequence is 15 residues long.

This clone was seen more than once but under ten times. In DNA form, the CDR3 reads TGTGCCAGCAACGGGGGGGGCCCCCGGATCAACAATGAGCAGTTCTTC. This encodes CASNGGGPRINNEQFF. The chain links TRBV6-4 to TRBJ2-1; 8 bases fit TRBD2. Germline CDR1 and CDR2: MRHNA and SNTAGT. The CDR3 loop spans 16 amino acids. Trimming cost V 7 bases and J 5 bases; bases outside gene matches: 13.

The chain has TRBV7-9 and TRBJ1-4, with D possibly being TRBD1 (5 bases). Germline CDR1 and CDR2: SEHNR and FQNEAQ (reference sequence). The CDR3 totals 15 residues. V lost 5 bases and J lost 5, with 15 bases in between. CDR3: CASSGTGTGNEKLFF. DNA of the CDR3: TGTGCCAGCAGCGGAACCGGGACGGGGAATGAAAAACTGTTTTTT.

This clone was seen just once. The rearrangement links TRBV7-8 to TRBJ2-5; D gene ambiguous. CDR3 size: 12 residues. V was clipped by 4 bases and J by 5 bases, with 8 bases between them. Germline CDR1 SGHVS, CDR2 FQNEAQ. The CDR3 here is CASSSFRETQYF. CDR3 in DNA: TGTGCCAGCAGCTCATTTCGGGAGACCCAGTACTTC.

The chain links TRBV5-8 to TRBJ2-2; 12 bases fit TRBD1. J lost 7 bases, V lost 6 bases, and 13 bases had no gene match. This CDR3 has 17 amino acids. From germline, CDR1 is SGHTS and CDR2 YDEGEE. The CDR3 loop is CASTTFPGQGAFGELFF. CDR3 sequence (DNA): TGTGCCAGCACCACCTTCCCGGGACAGGGGGCTTTCGGGGAGCTGTTTTTT.